The T cell receptor beta chain described here comes from a study of T cell responses to AZD1222 COVID-19 vaccine. Some clones are missing from TCRdb's copy, which holds only in-frame ones; the method was immunoSEQ multiplex PCR. The table has under 140,000 clones, over 85% seen once. This CDR3 region has 15 residues. The germline V gene has CDR1 ENHRY and CDR2 SYGVKD. Trimming shortened V by 7 bases and J by 5 bases, and 21 bases separated the two germline ends. V and J are TRBV10-3 and TRBJ2-7; D is ambiguous. The material sequenced was peripheral blood, taken 28 days after the second AZD1222 dose. The TCR was taken from an adult who received the AZD1222 COVID-19 vaccine. Here the CDR3 reads CAITQSPGKVHEQYF. CDR3 nucleotide sequence: TGTGCCATCACTCAATCGCCAGGAAAAGTCCACGAGCAGTACTTC.